The 17 T cell receptor beta chains below were found in one sample sequenced in a study of blood T cells in healthy people across ages. Next came a second PCR, run for about 7 to 12 cycles, which used a sample-barcoded 5' primer along with a J-beta primer mix. Each CDR3 protein gets one entry after TCRdb re-called the 5' RACE reads with MiXCR. The sample has about 1.5 million distinct CDR3 sequences; 42% are singletons. The sequencing input was blood. Source of these receptors: a woman aged 18-29 years in good health.

This rearrangement joins TRBV5-1 to TRBJ1-2; possible D gene TRBD1, 5 bases. CDR1 and CDR2 (germline): SGHRS, YFSETQ. The ends were cut back, 6 bases at V and 2 bases at J, with 14 bases in the middle. This CDR3 is 14 amino acids long. The CDR3 DNA reads as TGCGCCAGCATCTTTGGGAACAGGAACTATGGCTACACCTTC. It codes for CASIFGNRNYGYTF.

This chain joins TRBV27 and TRBJ2-7, with D possibly being TRBD1 or TRBD2 (5 bases each). This CDR3 is 14 amino acids long. In germline, CDR1 is MNHEY, CDR2 SMNVEV (reference sequence). Between the trimmed V and J ends, which lost 5 bases and 2 bases, there was a span of 13 bases. CDR3 in amino acids: CASSPRGPAYEQYF. The CDR3 nucleotides are TGTGCCAGCAGTCCCCGGGGACCAGCCTACGAGCAGTACTTC.

This rearrangement joins TRBV20-1 to TRBJ2-7, with TRBD1 matching over 9 bases. The V and J ends lost 5 bases and 1 base, in that order; junction bases with no gene match: 6. The germline CDR1 and CDR2 sequences are DFQATT and SNEGSKA (reference sequence). This CDR3 region has 14 residues. As DNA, the CDR3 is TGCAGTGCTGGGACAGGGTTTCGATCCTACGAGCAGTACTTC. It translates to CSAGTGFRSYEQYF.

This clonotype was observed a handful of times. The V gene is TRBV13, the J gene TRBJ1-2; weak D call: TRBD1 (5 bases). The CDR3 length is 14 residues. Trimming left V 2 bases short and J 1 base short, with 8 bases between. Germline values: CDR1 PRHDT, CDR2 FYEKMQ (reference sequence). CDR3 protein: CASSLMGDNYGYTF. The CDR3 nucleotides read TGTGCCAGCAGCTTAATGGGGGATAACTATGGCTACACCTTC.

This clonotype has more than one count but fewer than ten. This chain links TRBV20-1 with TRBJ1-2; D possibly corresponds to TRBD1 (6 bases). The CDR3 has 15 amino acids. From germline, CDR1 is DFQATT and CDR2 SNEGSKA (reference sequence). Trimming removed 6 bases from V and 4 bases from J, with 21 bases in between. CDR3 nucleotides: TGCAGTGCGCCTACACAGGGATTCGTCGGCTATGGCTACACCTTC. It is translated as CSAPTQGFVGYGYTF.

This clonotype showed up just a few times. This sequence joins TRBV9 and TRBJ1-2; D may be TRBD1 (6 bases). From germline, CDR1 is SGDLS and CDR2 YYNGEE. The CDR3 extends over 17 amino acids. V lost 2 bases and J lost 4, with 21 bases in between. DNA for the CDR3: TGTGCCAGCAGCGTGGGGGGCGTCTGGGGGCGCGCCTATGGCTACACCTTC. Translated, it gives CASSVGGVWGRAYGYTF.

This clonotype came up a few times. This chain joins TRBV9 and TRBJ2-3, with D maybe TRBD1 (6 bases). The germline gives CDR1 SGDLS, CDR2 YYNGEE. The V end was cut by 3 bases, the J end by 6 bases, with 14 bases between. The CDR3 runs 14 residues. CDR3: CASSDTSQGDTQYF. DNA for the CDR3: TGTGCCAGCAGCGACACGTCACAGGGTGATACGCAGTATTTT.

This clonotype was observed a handful of times. The genes are TRBV6-2 or TRBV6-3 and TRBJ2-4; TRBD2 is a possible D gene (6 bases). The J call is uncertain, as TRBJ2-7 better fits the DNA end. The CDR3 has 13 residues. Per the germline V gene, CDR1 is MNHEY and CDR2 is SVGEGT. In nucleotides, the CDR3 is TGTGCCAGCAATGGAGGGTCGTTCGACGAGCAGTACTTC. This gives the protein CASNGGSFDEQYF.

In its sample, this clonotype was seen a few times. The chain uses TRBV27 and TRBJ1-2, with D possibly matching TRBD1 (6 bases). Looked up from germline, CDR1 is MNHEY and CDR2 is SMNVEV (reference sequence). The CDR3 has 12 residues. Deletions cut 7 bases from V and 7 bases from J, with 13 bases between. The CDR3 DNA sequence: TGTGCCAGCAAAGATACAGGGTGTGGCTACACCTTC. Translation gives CASKDTGCGYTF.

The V gene is TRBV4-1, the J gene TRBJ1-1; D may be TRBD1 (6 bases). From germline, CDR1 is MGHRA and CDR2 YSYEKL. Trimming removed 7 bases at V and 4 bases at J, with 10 bases between. There are 12 residues in the CDR3. CDR3 sequence reads: CASKGGATEAFF. Written as DNA, the CDR3 is TGCGCCAGCAAGGGGGGGGCCACTGAAGCTTTCTTT.

The chain combines TRBV20-1 with TRBJ1-4, with 7 nucleotides matching TRBD1. The trim removed 3 bases at V and 3 bases at J, leaving 7 bases unmatched. The CDR3 runs 15 residues. From germline, CDR1 is DFQATT and CDR2 SNEGSKA (reference sequence). The CDR3 region has the DNA TGCAGTGCTAGTCCCAGGGGGTTGGCTAATGAAAAACTGTTTTTT. This codes for CSASPRGLANEKLFF.

The V and J genes are TRBV12-3 or TRBV12-4 and TRBJ2-4; TRBD2 matches at 7 bases. With V trimmed by 6 bases and J by 7 bases, 9 bases remained unmatched. The CDR3 runs to 14 residues. CDR3 sequence: CASSFLAAGNIQYF. Written as DNA, the CDR3 is TGTGCCAGCAGCTTCCTAGCGGCGGGGAACATTCAGTACTTC.

This clonotype occurred once. The V gene is TRBV20-1, the J gene TRBJ2-1, with no clear D. With 0 bases removed from V and 8 bases from J, the gap between germline ends came to 5 bases. Germline V lookup: CDR1 DFQATT, CDR2 SNEGSKA (reference sequence). CDR3 length: 11 residues. For the CDR3, the DNA is TGCAGTGCTAGAGAGAACTATGAGCAGTTCTTC. This encodes CSARENYEQFF.

The chain's CDR3 is CASSLAGTGLCGYTF. The CDR3 DNA reads TGTGCCAGCAGCTTGGCAGGGACAGGGTTATGTGGCTACACCTTC. This rearrangement joins TRBV5-5 to TRBJ1-2; TRBD1 aligns across 9 bases. The CDR3 sequence is 15 residues long. Germline CDR1 and CDR2: SGHKS and YYEKEE (reference sequence). V was clipped by 0 bases and J by 7 bases; unmatched bases: 7.

This clonotype has just a few counts. In DNA, the CDR3 is TGTGCCAGCAGTTACCGACTAGCGGGAGGGGGGAATGAGCAGTTCTTC. Its translation is CASSYRLAGGGNEQFF. The V gene is TRBV28, the J gene TRBJ2-1, with 14 bases aligning to TRBD2. The V and J ends lost 4 bases and 7 bases, in that order; junction bases with no gene match: 6. CDR3 length: 16 residues. In germline, CDR1 is MDHEN, CDR2 SYDVKM.

The rearrangement links TRBV12-3 or TRBV12-4 to TRBJ1-1, with D tentatively TRBD1 (5 bases). Trimming stripped 3 bases from V and 11 bases from J, with 16 bases between. This CDR3 contains 13 residues. Written as DNA, the CDR3 is TGTGCCAGCAGTTTCGGGCCCGGAAGGGGTGCTTTCTTT. This codes for CASSFGPGRGAFF.

This clonotype was seen a few times. CDR3 sequence (DNA): TGTGCCAGCAACGCCCAAAGCGGGGGCGCCTACGAGCAGTACTTC. Translated: CASNAQSGGAYEQYF. The chain recombines TRBV2 with TRBJ2-7, with 8 nucleotides matching TRBD2. Germline loops: CDR1 SNHLY, CDR2 FYNNEI. Trimming at V came to 7 bases and at J to 2 bases, leaving 10 bases not matched to a gene. CDR3 length equals 15 residues.